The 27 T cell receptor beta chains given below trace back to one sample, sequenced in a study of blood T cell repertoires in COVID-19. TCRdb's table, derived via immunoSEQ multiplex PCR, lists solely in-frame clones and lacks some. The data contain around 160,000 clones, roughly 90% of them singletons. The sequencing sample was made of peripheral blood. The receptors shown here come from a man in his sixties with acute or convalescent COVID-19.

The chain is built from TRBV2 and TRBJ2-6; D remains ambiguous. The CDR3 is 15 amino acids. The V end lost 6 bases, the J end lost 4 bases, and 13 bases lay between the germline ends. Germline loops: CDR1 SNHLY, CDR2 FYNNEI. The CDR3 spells CASRQTLLGANVLTF. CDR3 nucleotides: TGTGCCAGCAGGCAGACACTTCTCGGGGCCAACGTCCTGACTTTC.

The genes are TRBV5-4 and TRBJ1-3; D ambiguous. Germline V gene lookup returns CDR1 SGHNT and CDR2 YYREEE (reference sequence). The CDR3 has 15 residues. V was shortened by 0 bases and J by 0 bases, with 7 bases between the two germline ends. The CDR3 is CASSLDFVSGNTIYF. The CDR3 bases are TGTGCCAGCAGCTTGGATTTCGTCTCTGGAAACACCATATATTTT.

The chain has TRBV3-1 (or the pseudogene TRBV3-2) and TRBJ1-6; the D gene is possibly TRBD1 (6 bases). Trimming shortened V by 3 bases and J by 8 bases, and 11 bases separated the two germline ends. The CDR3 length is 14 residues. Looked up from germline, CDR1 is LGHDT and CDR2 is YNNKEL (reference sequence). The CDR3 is CASSHPNRDSPLHF. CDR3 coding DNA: TGTGCCAGCAGCCACCCCAACAGGGATTCACCCCTCCACTTT.

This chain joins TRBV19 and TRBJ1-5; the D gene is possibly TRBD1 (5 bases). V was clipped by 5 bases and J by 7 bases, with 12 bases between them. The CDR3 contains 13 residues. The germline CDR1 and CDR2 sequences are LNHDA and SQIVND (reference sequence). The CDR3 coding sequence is TGTGCCAGTAGTGTCCAGGGTACCCAGCCCCAGCATTTT. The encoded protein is CASSVQGTQPQHF.

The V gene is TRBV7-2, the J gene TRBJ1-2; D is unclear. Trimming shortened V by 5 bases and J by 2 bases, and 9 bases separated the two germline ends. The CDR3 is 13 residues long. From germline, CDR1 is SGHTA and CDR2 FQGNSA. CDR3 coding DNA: TGTGCCAGCAGCCCGGTGCCGAACTATGGCTACACCTTC. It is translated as CASSPVPNYGYTF.

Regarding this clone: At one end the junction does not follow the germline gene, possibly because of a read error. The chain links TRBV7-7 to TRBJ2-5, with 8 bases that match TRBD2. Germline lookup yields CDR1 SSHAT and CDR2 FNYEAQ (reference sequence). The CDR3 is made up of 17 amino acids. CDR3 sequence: CASSLGSGRASAETQYF. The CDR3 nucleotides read TGTGCTAGCAGCTTAGGGTCCGGGAGGGCGAGTGCAGAGACCCAGTACTTC.

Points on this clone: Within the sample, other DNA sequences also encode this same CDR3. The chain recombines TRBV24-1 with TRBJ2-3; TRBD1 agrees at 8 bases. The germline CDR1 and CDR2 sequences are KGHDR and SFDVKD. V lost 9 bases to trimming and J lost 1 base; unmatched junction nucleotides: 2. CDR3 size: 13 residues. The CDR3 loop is CATGQGGTDTQYF. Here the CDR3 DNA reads TGTGCCACCGGACAGGGAGGCACAGATACGCAGTATTTT.

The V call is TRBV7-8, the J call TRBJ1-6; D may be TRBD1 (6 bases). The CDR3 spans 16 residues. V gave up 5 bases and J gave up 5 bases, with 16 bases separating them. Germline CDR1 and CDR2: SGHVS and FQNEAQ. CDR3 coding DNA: TGTGCCAGCAGCCAAGGGGTGGCAGGGGATAATTCACCCCTCCACTTT. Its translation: CASSQGVAGDNSPLHF.

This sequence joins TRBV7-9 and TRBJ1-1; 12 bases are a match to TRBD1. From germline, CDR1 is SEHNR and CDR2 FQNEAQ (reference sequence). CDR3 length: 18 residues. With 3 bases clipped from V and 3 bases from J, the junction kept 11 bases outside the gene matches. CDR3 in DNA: TGTGCCAGCAGCTTGCCCCGGGACAGGGGGCTATTGGACACTGAAGCTTTCTTT. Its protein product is CASSLPRDRGLLDTEAFF. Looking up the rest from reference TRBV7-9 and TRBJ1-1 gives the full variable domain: DTGVSQNPRHKITKRGQNVTFRCDPISEHNRLYWYRQTLGQGPEFLTYFQNEAQLEKSRLLSDRFSAERPKGSFSTLEIQRTEQGDSAMYLCASSLPRDRGLLDTEAFFGQGTRLTVV.

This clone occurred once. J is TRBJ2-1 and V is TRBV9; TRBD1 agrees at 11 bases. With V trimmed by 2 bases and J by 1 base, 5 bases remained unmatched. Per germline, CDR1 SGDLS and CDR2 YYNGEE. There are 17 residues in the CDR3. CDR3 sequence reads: CASSVRTGGGSYNEQFF. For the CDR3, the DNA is TGTGCCAGCAGCGTGAGGACAGGGGGCGGGTCCTACAATGAGCAGTTCTTC.

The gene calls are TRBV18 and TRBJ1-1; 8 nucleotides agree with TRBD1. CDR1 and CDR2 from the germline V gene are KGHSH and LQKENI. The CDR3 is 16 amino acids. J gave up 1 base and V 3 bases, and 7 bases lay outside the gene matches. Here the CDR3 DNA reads TGTGCCAGCTCACCGGACAGGGTCGGGGGGAACACTGAAGCTTTCTTT. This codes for CASSPDRVGGNTEAFF.

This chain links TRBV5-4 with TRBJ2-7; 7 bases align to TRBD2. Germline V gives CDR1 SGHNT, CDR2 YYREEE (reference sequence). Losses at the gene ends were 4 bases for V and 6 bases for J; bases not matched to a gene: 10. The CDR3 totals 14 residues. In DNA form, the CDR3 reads TGTGCCAGCAGCCCCGACGTCGGGGGGTTCGAGCAGTACTTC. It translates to CASSPDVGGFEQYF.

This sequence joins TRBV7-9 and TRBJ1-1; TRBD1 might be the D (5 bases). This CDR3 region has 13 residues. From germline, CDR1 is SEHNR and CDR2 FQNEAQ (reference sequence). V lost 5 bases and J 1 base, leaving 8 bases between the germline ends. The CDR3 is CASSADTNTEAFF. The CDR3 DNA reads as TGTGCCAGCAGCGCGGACACGAACACTGAAGCTTTCTTT. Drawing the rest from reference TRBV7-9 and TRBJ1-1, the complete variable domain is DTGVSQNPRHKITKRGQNVTFRCDPISEHNRLYWYRQTLGQGPEFLTYFQNEAQLEKSRLLSDRFSAERPKGSFSTLEIQRTEQGDSAMYLCASSADTNTEAFFGQGTRLTVV.

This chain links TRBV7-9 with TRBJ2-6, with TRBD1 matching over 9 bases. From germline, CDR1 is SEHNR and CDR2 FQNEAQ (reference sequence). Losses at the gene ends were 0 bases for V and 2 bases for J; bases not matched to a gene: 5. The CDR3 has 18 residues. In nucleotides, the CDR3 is TGTGCCAGCAGCTTAGCCGACAGGGGGGTTCCTGGGGCCAACGTCCTGACTTTC. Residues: CASSLADRGVPGANVLTF.

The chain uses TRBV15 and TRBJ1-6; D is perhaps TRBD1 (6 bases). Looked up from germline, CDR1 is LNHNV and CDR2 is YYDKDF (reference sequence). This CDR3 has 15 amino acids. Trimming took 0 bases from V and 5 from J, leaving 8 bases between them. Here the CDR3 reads CATSRDTGNNSPLHF. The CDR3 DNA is TGTGCCACCAGCAGAGATACAGGGAATAATTCACCCCTCCACTTT.

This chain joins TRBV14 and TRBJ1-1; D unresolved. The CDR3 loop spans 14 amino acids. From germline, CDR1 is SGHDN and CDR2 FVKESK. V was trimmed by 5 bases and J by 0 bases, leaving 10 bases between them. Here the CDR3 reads CASSRAGMNTEAFF. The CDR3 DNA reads TGTGCCAGCAGCAGAGCGGGCATGAACACTGAAGCTTTCTTT.

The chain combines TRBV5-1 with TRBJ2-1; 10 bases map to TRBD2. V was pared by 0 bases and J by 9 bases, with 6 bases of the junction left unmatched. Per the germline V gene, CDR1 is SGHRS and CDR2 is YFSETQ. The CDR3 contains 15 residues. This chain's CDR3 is CASSLAVAGGSEQFF. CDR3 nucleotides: TGCGCCAGCAGCTTGGCGGTAGCGGGGGGTTCTGAGCAGTTCTTC.

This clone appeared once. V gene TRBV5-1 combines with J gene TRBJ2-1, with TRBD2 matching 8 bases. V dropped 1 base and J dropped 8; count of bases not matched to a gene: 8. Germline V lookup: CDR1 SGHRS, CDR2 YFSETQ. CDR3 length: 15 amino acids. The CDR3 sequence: CASSLQSGGQDEQFF. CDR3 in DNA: TGCGCCAGCAGCTTGCAGTCGGGGGGGCAGGATGAGCAGTTCTTC.

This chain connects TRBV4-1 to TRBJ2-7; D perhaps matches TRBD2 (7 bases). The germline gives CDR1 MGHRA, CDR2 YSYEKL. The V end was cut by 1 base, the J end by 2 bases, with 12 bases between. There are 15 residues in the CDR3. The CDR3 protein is CASSQVEGGPYEQYF. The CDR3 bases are TGCGCCAGCAGCCAAGTCGAGGGGGGGCCCTACGAGCAGTACTTC.

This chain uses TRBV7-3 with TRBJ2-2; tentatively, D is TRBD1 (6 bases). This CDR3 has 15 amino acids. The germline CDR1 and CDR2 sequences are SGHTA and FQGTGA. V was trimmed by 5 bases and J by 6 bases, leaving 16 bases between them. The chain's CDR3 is CASSHSARGAGELFF. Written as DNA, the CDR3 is TGTGCCAGCAGCCACTCGGCCAGGGGTGCCGGGGAGCTGTTTTTT.

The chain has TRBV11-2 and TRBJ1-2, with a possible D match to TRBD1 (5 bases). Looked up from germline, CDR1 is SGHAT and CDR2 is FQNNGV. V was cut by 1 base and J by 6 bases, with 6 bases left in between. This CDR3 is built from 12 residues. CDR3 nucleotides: TGTGCCAGCAGCTTAGCCAGGGATGGCTACACCTTC. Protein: CASSLARDGYTF.

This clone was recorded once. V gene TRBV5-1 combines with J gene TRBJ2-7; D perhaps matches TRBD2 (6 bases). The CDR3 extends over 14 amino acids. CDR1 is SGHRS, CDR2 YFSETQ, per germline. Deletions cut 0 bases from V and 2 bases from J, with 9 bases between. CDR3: CASSLELAPYEQYF. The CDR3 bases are TGCGCCAGCAGCTTGGAACTAGCTCCCTACGAGCAGTACTTC.

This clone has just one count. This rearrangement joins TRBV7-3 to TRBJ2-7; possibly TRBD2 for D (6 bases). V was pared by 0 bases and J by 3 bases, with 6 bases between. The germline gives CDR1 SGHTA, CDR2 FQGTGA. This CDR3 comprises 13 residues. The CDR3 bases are TGTGCCAGCAGCTTAACGGGGGGCTACGAGCAGTACTTC. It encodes CASSLTGGYEQYF.

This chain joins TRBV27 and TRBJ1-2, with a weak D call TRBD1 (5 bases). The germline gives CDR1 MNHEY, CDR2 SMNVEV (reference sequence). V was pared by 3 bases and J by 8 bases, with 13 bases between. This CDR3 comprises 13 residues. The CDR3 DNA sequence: TGTGCCAGCAGTTTTCAGGGCGGGACGGGCTACACCTTC. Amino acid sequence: CASSFQGGTGYTF.

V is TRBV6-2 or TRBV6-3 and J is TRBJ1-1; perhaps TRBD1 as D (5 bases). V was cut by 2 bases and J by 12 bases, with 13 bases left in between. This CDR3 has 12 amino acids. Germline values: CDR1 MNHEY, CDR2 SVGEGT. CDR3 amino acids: CASSYASGPPFF. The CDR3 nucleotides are TGTGCCAGCAGTTACGCATCAGGGCCACCTTTCTTT.

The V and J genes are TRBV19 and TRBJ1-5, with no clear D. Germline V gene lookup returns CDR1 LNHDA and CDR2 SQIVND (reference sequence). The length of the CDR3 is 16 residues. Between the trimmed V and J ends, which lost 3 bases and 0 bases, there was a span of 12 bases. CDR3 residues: CASSMREDYSNQPQHF. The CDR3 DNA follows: TGTGCCAGTAGTATGCGGGAAGACTATAGCAATCAGCCCCAGCATTTT.

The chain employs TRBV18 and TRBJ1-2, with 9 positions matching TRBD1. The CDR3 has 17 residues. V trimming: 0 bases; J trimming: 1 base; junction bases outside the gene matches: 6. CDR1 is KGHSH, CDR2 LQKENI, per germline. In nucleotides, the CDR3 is TGTGCCAGCTCACCACCGGGACAGGGTAATGGTAACTATGGCTACACCTTC. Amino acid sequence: CASSPPGQGNGNYGYTF. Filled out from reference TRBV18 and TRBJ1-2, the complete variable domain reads NAGVMQNPRHLVRRRGQEARLRCSPMKGHSHVYWYRQLPEEGLKFMVYLQKENIIDESGMPKERFSAEFPKEGPSILRIQQVVRGDSAAYFCASSPPGQGNGNYGYTFGSGTRLTVV.